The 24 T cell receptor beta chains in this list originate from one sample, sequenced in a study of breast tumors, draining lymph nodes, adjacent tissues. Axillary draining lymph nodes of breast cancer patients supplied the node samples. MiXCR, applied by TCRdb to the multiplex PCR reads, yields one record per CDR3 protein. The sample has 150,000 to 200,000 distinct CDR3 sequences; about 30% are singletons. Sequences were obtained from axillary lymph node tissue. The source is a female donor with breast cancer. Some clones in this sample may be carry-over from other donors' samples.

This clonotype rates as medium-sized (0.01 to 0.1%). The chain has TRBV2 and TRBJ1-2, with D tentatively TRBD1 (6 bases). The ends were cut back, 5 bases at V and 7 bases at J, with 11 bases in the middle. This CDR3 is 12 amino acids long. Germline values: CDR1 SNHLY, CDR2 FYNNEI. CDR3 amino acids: CASSRTDAGYTF. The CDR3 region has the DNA TGTGCCAGCAGTAGGACAGATGCTGGCTACACCTTC.

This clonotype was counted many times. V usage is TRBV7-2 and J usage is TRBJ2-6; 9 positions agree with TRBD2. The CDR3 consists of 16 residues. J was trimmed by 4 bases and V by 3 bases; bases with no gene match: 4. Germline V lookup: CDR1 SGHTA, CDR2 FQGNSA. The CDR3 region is CASSFAGGPGANVLTF. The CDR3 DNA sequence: TGTGCCAGCAGCTTCGCGGGGGGGCCAGGGGCCAACGTCCTGACTTTC. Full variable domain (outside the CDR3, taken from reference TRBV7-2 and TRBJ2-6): GAGVSQSPSNKVTEKGKDVELRCDPISGHTALYWYRQSLGQGLEFLIYFQGNSAPDKSGLPSDRFSAERTGGSVSTLTIQRTQQEDSAVYLCASSFAGGPGANVLTFGAGSRLTVL.

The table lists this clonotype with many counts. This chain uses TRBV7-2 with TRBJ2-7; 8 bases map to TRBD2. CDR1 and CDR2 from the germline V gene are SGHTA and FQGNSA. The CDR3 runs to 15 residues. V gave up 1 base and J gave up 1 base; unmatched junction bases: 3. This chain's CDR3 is CASSLGSGRSYEQYF. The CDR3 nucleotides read TGTGCCAGCAGCTTAGGCAGCGGGAGATCCTACGAGCAGTACTTC.

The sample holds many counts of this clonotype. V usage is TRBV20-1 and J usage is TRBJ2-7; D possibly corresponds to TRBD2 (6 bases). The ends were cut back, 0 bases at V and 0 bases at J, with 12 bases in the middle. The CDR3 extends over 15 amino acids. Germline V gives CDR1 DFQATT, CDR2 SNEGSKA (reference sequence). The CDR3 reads CSAREAGGTSYEQYF. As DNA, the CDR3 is TGCAGTGCTAGAGAGGCCGGGGGTACCTCCTACGAGCAGTACTTC.

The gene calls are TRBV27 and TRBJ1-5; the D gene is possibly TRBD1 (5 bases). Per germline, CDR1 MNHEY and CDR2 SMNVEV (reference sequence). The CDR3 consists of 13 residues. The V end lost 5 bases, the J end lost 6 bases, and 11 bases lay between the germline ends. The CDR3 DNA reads TGTGCCAGCAGTCTCCTGGGGGGTCAGCCCCAGCATTTT. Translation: CASSLLGGQPQHF.

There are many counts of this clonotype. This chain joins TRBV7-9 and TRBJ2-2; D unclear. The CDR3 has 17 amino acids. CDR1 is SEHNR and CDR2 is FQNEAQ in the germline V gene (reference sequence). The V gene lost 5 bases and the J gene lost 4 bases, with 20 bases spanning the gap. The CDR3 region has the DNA TGTGCCAGCAGCCCACGGTTAACAGATATTACCACCGGGGAGCTGTTTTTT. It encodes CASSPRLTDITTGELFF.

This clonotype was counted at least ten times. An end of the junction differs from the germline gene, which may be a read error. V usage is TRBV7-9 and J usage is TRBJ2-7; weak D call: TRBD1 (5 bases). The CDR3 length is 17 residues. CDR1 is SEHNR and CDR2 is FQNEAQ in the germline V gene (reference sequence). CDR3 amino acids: CANSPEQESLRRYEQYF. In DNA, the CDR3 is TGTGCCAACAGCCCAGAACAGGAATCGCTTAGAAGGTACGAGCAGTACTTC.

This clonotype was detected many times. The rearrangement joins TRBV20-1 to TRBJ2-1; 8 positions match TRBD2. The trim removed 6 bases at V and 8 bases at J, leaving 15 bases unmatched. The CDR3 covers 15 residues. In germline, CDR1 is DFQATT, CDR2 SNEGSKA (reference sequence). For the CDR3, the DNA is TGCAGTGCCTTCGCCCAAGCGGGAGCGGGCCATGAGCAGTTCTTC. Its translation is CSAFAQAGAGHEQFF.

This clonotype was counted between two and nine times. CDR3 sequence reads: CSARLGGTNEKLFF. The CDR3 bases are TGCAGCGCGCGTCTTGGGGGTACTAATGAAAAACTGTTTTTT. This chain uses TRBV29-1 with TRBJ1-4, with D perhaps TRBD1 (5 bases). The CDR3 extends over 14 amino acids. Germline CDR1 SQVTM, CDR2 ANQGSEA. Trimming pared 7 bases from V and 2 bases from J, leaving 14 bases between. Combining the CDR3 with reference TRBV29-1 and TRBJ1-4 gives the whole variable domain SAVISQKPSRDICQRGTSLTIQCQVDSQVTMMFWYRQQPGQSLTLIATANQGSEATYESGFVIDKFPISRPNLTFSTLTVSNMSPEDSSIYLCSARLGGTNEKLFFGSGTQLSVL.

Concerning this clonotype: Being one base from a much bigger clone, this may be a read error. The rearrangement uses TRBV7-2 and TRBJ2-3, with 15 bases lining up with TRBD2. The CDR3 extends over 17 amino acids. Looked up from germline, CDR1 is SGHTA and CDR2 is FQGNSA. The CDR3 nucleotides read TGTGCCAGCAGCTTGGCTGGGACTAGCGGGAGGCCAGATCCGCAGTATTTT. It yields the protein CASSLAGTSGRPDPQYF.

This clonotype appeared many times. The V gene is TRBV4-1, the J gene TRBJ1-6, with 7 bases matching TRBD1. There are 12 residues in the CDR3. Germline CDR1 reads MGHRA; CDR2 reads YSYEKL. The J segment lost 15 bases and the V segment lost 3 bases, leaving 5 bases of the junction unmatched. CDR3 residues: CASSQTGQVLHF. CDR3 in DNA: TGCGCCAGCAGCCAGACAGGGCAGGTCCTCCACTTT.

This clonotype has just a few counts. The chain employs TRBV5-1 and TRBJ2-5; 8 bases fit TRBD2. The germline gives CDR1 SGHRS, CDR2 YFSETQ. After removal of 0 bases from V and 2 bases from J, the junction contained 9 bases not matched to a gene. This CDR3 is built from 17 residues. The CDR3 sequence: CASSLGASGRDQETQYF. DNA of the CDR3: TGCGCCAGCAGCTTGGGGGCTAGCGGGCGCGATCAAGAGACCCAGTACTTC.

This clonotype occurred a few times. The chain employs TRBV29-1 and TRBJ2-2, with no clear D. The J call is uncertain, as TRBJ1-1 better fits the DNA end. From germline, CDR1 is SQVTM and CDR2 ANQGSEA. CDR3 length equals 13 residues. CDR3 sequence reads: CSVELGVGTEAFF. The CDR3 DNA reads TGCAGCGTTGAGTTGGGCGTGGGCACTGAAGCTTTCTTT.

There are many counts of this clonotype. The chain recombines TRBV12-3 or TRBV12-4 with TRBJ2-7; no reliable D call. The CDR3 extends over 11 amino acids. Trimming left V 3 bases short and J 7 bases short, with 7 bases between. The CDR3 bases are TGTGCCAGCAGTTTCCTCGAAGAGCAGTACTTC. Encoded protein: CASSFLEEQYF.

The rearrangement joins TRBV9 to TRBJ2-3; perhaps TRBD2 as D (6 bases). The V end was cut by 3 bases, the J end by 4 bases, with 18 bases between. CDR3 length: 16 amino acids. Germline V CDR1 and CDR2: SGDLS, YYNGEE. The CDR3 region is CASSESTGEGADTQYF. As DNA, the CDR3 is TGTGCCAGCAGCGAGTCCACGGGAGAAGGGGCAGATACGCAGTATTTT.

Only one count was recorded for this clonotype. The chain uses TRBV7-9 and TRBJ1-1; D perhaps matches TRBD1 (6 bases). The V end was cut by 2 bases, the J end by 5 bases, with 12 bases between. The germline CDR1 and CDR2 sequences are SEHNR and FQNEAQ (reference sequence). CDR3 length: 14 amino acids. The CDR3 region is CASSLQDRRTEAFF. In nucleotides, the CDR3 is TGTGCCAGCAGCTTACAGGACAGAAGGACTGAAGCTTTCTTT.

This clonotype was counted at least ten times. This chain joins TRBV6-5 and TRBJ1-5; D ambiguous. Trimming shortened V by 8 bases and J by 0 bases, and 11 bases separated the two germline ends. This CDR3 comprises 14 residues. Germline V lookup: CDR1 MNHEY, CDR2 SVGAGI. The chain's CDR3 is CASGRYYSNQPQHF. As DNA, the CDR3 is TGTGCCAGCGGAAGGTACTATAGCAATCAGCCCCAGCATTTT.

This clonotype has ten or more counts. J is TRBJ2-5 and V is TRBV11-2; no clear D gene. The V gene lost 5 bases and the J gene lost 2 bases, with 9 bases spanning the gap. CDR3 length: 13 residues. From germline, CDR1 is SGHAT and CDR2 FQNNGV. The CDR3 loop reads CASSLRPQETQYF. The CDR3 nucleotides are TGTGCCAGCAGCCTGAGACCTCAAGAGACCCAGTACTTC.

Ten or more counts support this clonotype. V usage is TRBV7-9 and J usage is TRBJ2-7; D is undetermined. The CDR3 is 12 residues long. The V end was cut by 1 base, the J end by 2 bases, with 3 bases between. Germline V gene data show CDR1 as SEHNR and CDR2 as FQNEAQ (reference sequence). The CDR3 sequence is CASSLVAYEQYF. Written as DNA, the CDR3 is TGTGCCAGCAGCTTAGTAGCCTACGAGCAGTACTTC.

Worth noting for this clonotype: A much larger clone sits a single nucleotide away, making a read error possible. The CDR3 region has the DNA TGTGCCAGTAGCCCCGCGGGACAGGCCGTTTGGGCTGTCTATGGCTACACCTTC. Translation gives CASSPAGQAVWAVYGYTF. The J gene is TRBJ1-2, the V gene TRBV19, with 8 bases fitting TRBD1. CDR1 and CDR2 from the germline V gene are LNHDA and SQIVND (reference sequence). V was clipped by 6 bases and J by 4 bases; unmatched bases: 19. The CDR3 has 18 amino acids.

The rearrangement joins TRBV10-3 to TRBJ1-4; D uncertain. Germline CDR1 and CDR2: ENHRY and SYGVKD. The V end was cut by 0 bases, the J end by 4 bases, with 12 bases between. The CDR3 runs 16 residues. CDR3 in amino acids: CAISESWWGGNEKLFF. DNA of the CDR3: TGTGCCATCAGTGAGTCATGGTGGGGAGGTAATGAAAAACTGTTTTTT.

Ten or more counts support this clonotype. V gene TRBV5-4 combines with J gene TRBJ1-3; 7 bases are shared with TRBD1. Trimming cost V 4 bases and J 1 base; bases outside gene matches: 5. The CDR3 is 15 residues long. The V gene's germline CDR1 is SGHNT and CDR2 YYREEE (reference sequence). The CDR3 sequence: CASSRRGTSGNTIYF. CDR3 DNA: TGTGCCAGCAGCCGCAGGGGGACATCTGGAAACACCATATATTTT.

CDR3 sequence: CASSSTGVHQPQHF. The CDR3 DNA follows: TGTGCCAGCAGTTCTACAGGGGTGCATCAGCCCCAGCATTTT. The chain combines TRBV6-6 with TRBJ1-5; 7 positions match TRBD1. V lost 4 bases, J lost 5 bases, and 5 bases stayed unmatched. This CDR3 comprises 14 residues. The germline V gene encodes CDR1 MNHNY and CDR2 SVGAGI (reference sequence).

The CDR3 is CSAPRDNSYNEQFF. The CDR3 DNA is TGCAGTGCCCCCCGGGACAACTCCTACAATGAGCAGTTCTTC. The chain uses TRBV20-1 and TRBJ2-1, with D possibly matching TRBD1 (6 bases). CDR1 is DFQATT, CDR2 SNEGSKA, per germline (reference sequence). Trimming left V 6 bases short and J 0 bases short, with 12 bases between. The CDR3 has 14 residues.